The entry that follows covers one T cell receptor beta chain sequence. V was clipped by 1 base and J by 10 bases, with 13 bases between them. CDR1 and CDR2 from the germline V gene are SEHNR and FQNEAQ (reference sequence). The CDR3 contains 13 residues. This sample was taken from a study of blood T cell repertoires in COVID-19. Profiling relied on immunoSEQ multiplex PCR, and the TCRdb table lists in-frame clones only, not all of them. Among roughly 100,000 clones, approximately 84% were seen once, and the ten largest hold around 15%. The sequenced material came from peripheral blood. The J gene is TRBJ1-2, the V gene TRBV7-9; D not certain. The source is a woman between 55 and 75 years old with acute or convalescent COVID-19. As DNA, the CDR3 is TGTGCCAGCAGCTTAGAAGGTCCGGGTGTCTACACCTTC. This codes for CASSLEGPGVYTF.